This TCR beta chain was found in a study of CD8+ T cells in alopecia areata. Study information: Treated patients swallowed 5 to 10 mg of oral tofacitinib twice daily.

Sequencing relied on a cDNA template that was reverse transcribed from extracted RNA. The table came from immunoSEQ multiplex PCR; TCRdb's copy has only in-frame clones and leaves some out. The sample has 130,000 to 150,000 clones, approximately 80% seen once. Treatment indicated: oral pan-JAK inhibitor, 5-10 mg twice daily. Cell sorting was applied to PBMCs, and CD4+ and CD8+ T cells were collected. Points on this clone: As yet, its antigen is unknown. In the same sample, other DNA sequences code for this CDR3.

Study outcomes and limitations: For patients receiving tofacitinib, scalp clonality and expanded CD8+ clones among the top 100 significantly decreased. Across lesional scalp, and particularly alopecia totalis/universalis, clonality surpassed that of normal scalp.

Germline V CDR1 and CDR2: SQVTM, ANQGSEA. CDR3 length: 16 residues. V was trimmed by 1 base and J by 5 bases, leaving 17 bases between them. The sample here was CD8+ T cells sorted from blood, taken at week 4, from a patient treated with tofacitinib. The TCR originated in a human donor with alopecia areata. The chain carries TRBV29-1 and TRBJ2-2; weak D call: TRBD1 (6 bases). CDR3 region: CSVEGGQGIRTGELFF. The CDR3 DNA reads TGCAGCGTTGAAGGAGGGCAGGGGATCCGAACCGGGGAGCTGTTTTTT.